A single T cell receptor beta chain is shown here with its context. The source of the sample is a study of blood T cell repertoires in COVID-19. As for the study in general: The United States, Italy and Spain supplied acute and convalescent COVID-19 samples. PBMCs, B-cell-depleted T cells, or T cells were the source of the cDNA or gDNA that made up the material.

Original analysis: Reference gene primer amplification gave nucleated cell count estimates. Assay used: immunoSEQ multiplex PCR; TCRdb lists only in-frame clones, some missing. The V and J calls and clone size are taken from that table; D and trimming were inferred from the DNA. The data hold around 76,000 clones, with around 89% observed a single time. This sequence originates from a man in his 60s with acute or convalescent COVID-19. Sequencing input: peripheral blood.

CDR3 DNA sequence: TGTGCCAGTAGTATAGGGGGGGATCGGACAGATACGCAGTATTTT. It encodes CASSIGGDRTDTQYF. The chain combines TRBV19 with TRBJ2-3; maybe TRBD2 (6 bases). The ends were cut back, 1 base at V and 3 bases at J, with 11 bases in the middle. Germline lookup yields CDR1 LNHDA and CDR2 SQIVND (reference sequence). CDR3 length: 15 residues. The full variable domain, with the rest looked up from reference TRBV19 and TRBJ2-3, is DGGITQSPKYLFRKEGQNVTLSCEQNLNHDAMYWYRQDPGQGLRLIYYSQIVNDFQKGDIAEGYSVSREKKESFPLTVTSAQKNPTAFYLCASSIGGDRTDTQYFGPGTRLTVL.